This TCR beta chain was sequenced for a study of CD8+CD57+ T cells in acquired aplastic anemia. Study information: Sorted cells (CD4+ and CD8+) yielded DNA amounts that averaged around 3.5 ug.

TCR beta VDJ and CDR3 profiles were obtained from a genomic DNA template. TCRdb independently ran MiXCR on the reads; one entry per CDR3 protein. Of fewer than 250,000 distinct CDR3 sequences in the sample, approximately 50% were seen once. Germline V lookup: CDR1 SNHLY, CDR2 FYNNEI. CDR3 length: 15 amino acids. V lost 2 bases, J lost 1 base, and 9 bases lay in between. This receptor was taken from a human donor in good health, serving as a control. V is TRBV2 and J is TRBJ2-1, with D tentatively TRBD1 (5 bases). Sequencing was performed on sorted CD4+, CD8+, or CD8+CD57+ T cells (not recorded which) from PBMCs. CDR3 residues: CASSEQAGSYNEQFF. The CDR3 nucleotides are TGTGCCAGCAGTGAACAAGCAGGGTCCTACAATGAGCAGTTCTTC.